What follows is one TCR beta chain and its context. Generated by immunoSEQ multiplex PCR, the TCRdb table keeps only in-frame clones and is missing some. The repertoire holds about 160,000 clones, around four fifths seen once, with about 3.6% in the top ten. This sample is part of a study of blood T cell repertoires in COVID-19. V was shortened by 9 bases and J by 4 bases, with 15 bases between the two germline ends. Germline CDR1 is LNHDA and CDR2 is SQIVND (reference sequence). The length of the CDR3 is 13 residues. The chain employs TRBV19 and TRBJ1-1; weak D call: TRBD1 (5 bases). The TCR was taken from a woman in her forties or fifties in a cohort exposed to, infected with or recovered from COVID-19 (not recorded which). Sequencing input: PBMCs or T cells enriched from blood (not recorded which). The CDR3 sequence is CASRGGVGTEAFF. The CDR3 nucleotides read TGTGCCAGCAGAGGAGGGGTGGGCACTGAAGCTTTCTTT.